This T cell receptor (beta chain) was identified during a study of T-cell reconstitution after alpha-beta-depleted transplantation in children. This clonotype appeared many times. A library of TCRbeta sequences, prepared with unique molecular identifiers, was generated. From the PCR reads, TCRdb called clonotypes with MiXCR, one entry per CDR3 protein. The profile shows roughly 400,000 distinct CDR3 sequences, around 21% of them singletons. Here the sequenced sample was PBMCs from the stem cell graft donor, taken from the stem cell graft. The TCR originated in a human donor who donated a stem cell graft to a child with acute myeloid leukemia.

CDR3: CSARAPPPSGSTNEQFF. In DNA form, the CDR3 reads TGCAGTGCTAGAGCTCCCCCACCTAGCGGGAGTACGAATGAGCAGTTCTTC. This rearrangement joins TRBV20-1 to TRBJ2-1; 10 positions match TRBD2. The CDR3 spans 17 residues. Germline-derived CDR1 and CDR2 are DFQATT and SNEGSKA (reference sequence). Trimming at V came to 1 base and at J to 7 bases, leaving 13 bases not matched to a gene.